This T cell receptor beta chain emerged from a study of T cells in Graves' hyperthyroidism and ophthalmopathy. Study-level findings and limits: Most clonotypes expanded in thyroid above 0.001 were likewise present in blood.

Amplified TCR beta CDR3 regions derived from RNA transcripts. The primer set for the first-round RT-PCR of the TCR CDR3 was HTBI. In TCRdb, the multiplex PCR reads were re-called with MiXCR into one record per CDR3 protein. This sample has hundreds of thousands of distinct CDR3 sequences, with roughly 13% found just once. At least ten counts were recorded for this clonotype. Its antigen remains unidentified. The TCR comes from a man aged 50 to 60 with Graves' ophthalmopathy. The sequenced material came from blood.

The CDR3 here is CASSPAGSRFGTGELFF. The CDR3 DNA is TGTGCCAGCAGTCCCGCGGGGAGCCGATTCGGCACCGGGGAGCTGTTTTTT. The chain couples TRBV6-1 to TRBJ2-2; weak D call: TRBD2 (6 bases). The germline CDR1 and CDR2 sequences are MNHNS and SASEGT. V lost 5 bases to trimming and J lost 4 bases, with 20 bases between them. This CDR3 has 17 residues.